This entry lists 20 T cell receptor beta chains sequenced from one sample in a study of T cells in Graves' hyperthyroidism and ophthalmopathy. Amplified regions were TCR beta CDR3 sequences from RNA transcripts. Using the HTBI primer set, a first-round RT-PCR was run on the TCR CDR3. Each CDR3 protein is one row after TCRdb ran MiXCR on the multiplex PCR reads. The sample yields roughly 840,000 distinct CDR3 sequences, 35% to 40% seen once. Sequenced sample: blood. Receptor source: a man aged 18 to 29 with Graves' hyperthyroidism.

The sample holds many counts of this clonotype. The chain joins TRBV7-3 to TRBJ1-1; 8 positions match TRBD1. The germline CDR1 and CDR2 sequences are SGHTA and FQGTGA. The J segment lost 11 bases and the V segment lost 6 bases, leaving 8 bases of the junction unmatched. The CDR3 runs to 12 residues. The CDR3 DNA sequence: TGTGCCAGCAGTTATCCAGGGGGCATGGCTTTCTTT. Amino acid sequence: CASSYPGGMAFF.

In regard to this clonotype: This may arise from a read error, as a much more abundant clone is one base away. This sequence joins TRBV10-1 and TRBJ1-2, with D possibly TRBD1 on 5 matching bases. The V end was cut by 5 bases, the J end by 2 bases, with 18 bases between. The CDR3 is made up of 16 amino acids. Per the germline V gene, CDR1 is WNHNN and CDR2 is SYGVQD (reference sequence). CDR3 loop: CASSPRTHASNYGYTF. CDR3 coding DNA: TGCGCCAGCAGTCCTAGGACACACGCATCCAACTATGGCTACACCTTC.

V gene TRBV2 combines with J gene TRBJ1-2; the D gene is possibly TRBD1 (5 bases). The CDR3 runs to 11 residues. Trimming took off 6 bases at V and 8 bases at J, with 10 bases between the two ends. Germline V CDR1 and CDR2: SNHLY, FYNNEI. DNA of the CDR3: TGTGCCAGCAGCTGGGACTTAGGCTACACCTTC. Translating it yields CASSWDLGYTF.

This clonotype was counted a few times. This chain uses TRBV7-2 with TRBJ2-7; D is perhaps TRBD1 or TRBD2 (5 bases each). This CDR3 comprises 14 residues. Germline V gives CDR1 SGHTA, CDR2 FQGNSA. V lost 3 bases to trimming and J lost 5 bases, with 14 bases between them. The chain's CDR3 is CASSFSGQLNEQYF. The CDR3 DNA is TGTGCCAGCAGCTTTTCGGGGCAGCTCAACGAGCAGTACTTC.

Details on this clonotype: The junction departs from germline at one end; a sequencing error may be responsible. The genes are TRBV5-1 and TRBJ1-1; tentatively, D is TRBD1 (5 bases). Germline V gene data show CDR1 as SGHRS and CDR2 as YFSETQ. The CDR3 extends over 14 amino acids. The CDR3 loop reads CASSPGTVNNEAFF. Written as DNA, the CDR3 is TGCGCCAGCAGCCCCGGGACGGTGAACAATGAAGCTTTCTTT.

As regards this clonotype: This sequence may be a read error, since a much larger clone differs from it by one base. The rearrangement uses TRBV19 and TRBJ1-6; TRBD1 agrees at 7 bases. This CDR3 is built from 14 residues. Per the germline V gene, CDR1 is LNHDA and CDR2 is SQIVND (reference sequence). J was trimmed by 8 bases and V by 11 bases; bases with no gene match: 12. The CDR3 spells CAGGTRDSHSPLHF. The CDR3 nucleotides read TGTGCCGGTGGGACCCGGGACAGCCATTCACCCCTCCACTTT.

This clonotype was seen more than once but under ten times. This may be a read error, as it is one base from a much larger clone. The gene calls are TRBV14 and TRBJ2-5; 8 positions match TRBD2. V shed 1 base, J shed 7 bases, and the junction held 5 bases outside the gene matches. Germline V lookup: CDR1 SGHDN, CDR2 FVKESK. The CDR3 length is 14 residues. CDR3 region: CASSQAGGPTTQYF. CDR3 in DNA: TGTGCCAGCAGCCAAGCGGGGGGGCCCACGACCCAGTACTTC.

The chain combines TRBV11-2 with TRBJ1-1; weak D call: TRBD1 (6 bases). Germline V gene sequence: CDR1 SGHAT, CDR2 FQNNGV. V was cut by 6 bases and J by 6 bases, with 20 bases left in between. This CDR3 comprises 15 residues. CDR3 protein: CASRPFRGGKAEAFF. The CDR3 nucleotides are TGTGCCAGCAGGCCATTCAGGGGCGGGAAGGCTGAAGCTTTCTTT.

The rearrangement uses TRBV5-5 and TRBJ1-4; 10 nucleotides align to TRBD1. V was pared by 8 bases and J by 6 bases, with 7 bases of the junction left unmatched. The CDR3 is made up of 14 amino acids. CDR1 and CDR2 from the germline V gene are SGHKS and YYEKEE (reference sequence). The CDR3 here is CASKPGQGYEKLFF. DNA of the CDR3: TGTGCCAGTAAACCGGGACAGGGGTATGAAAAACTGTTTTTT.

Comments on this clonotype: A much larger clone lies a single base off, so this may be a read error. The rearrangement uses TRBV29-1 and TRBJ2-5, with a tentative D call TRBD2 (5 bases). The CDR3 totals 13 residues. Per germline, CDR1 SQVTM and CDR2 ANQGSEA. The CDR3 nucleotides read TGCGGCGGGTTTAGGAGTCTCCAAGAGACCCAGTACTTC. Its translation: CGGFRSLQETQYF.

This clonotype was counted at least ten times. V usage is TRBV19 and J usage is TRBJ1-2; 9 bases match TRBD1. V shed 9 bases and J 4 bases; nucleotides not matched to a gene: 6. The germline gives CDR1 LNHDA, CDR2 SQIVND (reference sequence). CDR3 length equals 13 residues. CDR3 sequence reads: CASGTGRFYGYTF. In DNA form, the CDR3 reads TGTGCCAGCGGGACAGGGAGGTTCTATGGCTACACCTTC.

The V and J genes are TRBV6-5 and TRBJ1-5; D is perhaps TRBD1 (6 bases). Germline V lookup: CDR1 MNHEY, CDR2 SVGAGI. The CDR3 sequence is 16 residues long. Trimming took 6 bases from V and 4 from J, leaving 19 bases between them. CDR3 amino acids: CASRITGGQINQPQHF. The CDR3 coding sequence is TGTGCCAGCAGAATCACCGGTGGACAGATAAATCAGCCCCAGCATTTT.

This clonotype was seen a handful of times. V is TRBV20-1 and J is TRBJ1-1; possible D gene TRBD1, 5 bases. From germline, CDR1 is DFQATT and CDR2 SNEGSKA (reference sequence). The V and J ends lost 6 bases and 12 bases respectively, with 17 bases between them. The CDR3 consists of 11 residues. The CDR3 sequence: CSASEGAEPFF. The CDR3 DNA follows: TGCAGTGCCTCCGAAGGGGCAGAGCCTTTCTTT.

This clonotype occurred many times. CDR3 DNA sequence: TGTGCCAGCGGCACAGATTTCGATGAAGCTTTCTTT. It specifies CASGTDFDEAFF. The chain combines TRBV9 with TRBJ1-1; D is uncertain. With 7 bases removed from V and 7 bases from J, the gap between germline ends came to 14 bases. The CDR3 spans 12 residues. The germline gives CDR1 SGDLS, CDR2 YYNGEE.

This clonotype was observed many times. This chain connects TRBV10-3 to TRBJ1-1; 10 bases line up with TRBD1. V lost 3 bases to trimming and J lost 6 bases; unmatched junction nucleotides: 4. This CDR3 region has 14 residues. The germline V gene has CDR1 ENHRY and CDR2 SYGVKD. The CDR3 DNA sequence: TGTGCCATCAGTGACTGGGACAGGGGCGCTGAAGCTTTCTTT. Translated: CAISDWDRGAEAFF.

This chain joins TRBV2 and TRBJ2-7; weak D call: TRBD2 (7 bases). The germline V gene has CDR1 SNHLY and CDR2 FYNNEI. Trimming stripped 7 bases from V and 5 bases from J, with 12 bases between. This CDR3 is 12 amino acids long. CDR3 DNA sequence: TGTGCCAGCATTGAGGGGGGGGACGAGCAGTACTTC. Translating it yields CASIEGGDEQYF. The full variable domain, rest sourced from reference TRBV2 and TRBJ2-7, is EPEVTQTPSHQVTQMGQEVILRCVPISNHLYFYWYRQILGQKVEFLVSFYNNEISEKSEIFDDQFSVERPDGSNFTLKIRSTKLEDSAMYFCASIEGGDEQYFGPGTRLTVT.

This clonotype appeared many times. The chain has TRBV5-8 and TRBJ1-5, with D possibly matching TRBD1 (5 bases). Per the germline V gene, CDR1 is SGHTS and CDR2 is YDEGEE. CDR3 length: 17 residues. The V and J ends lost 7 bases and 7 bases respectively, with 27 bases between them. CDR3 protein: CASGFGRGGVLRQPQHF. CDR3 nucleotides: TGTGCCAGCGGTTTCGGTAGGGGAGGCGTCCTCAGACAGCCCCAGCATTTT.

V gene TRBV24-1 combines with J gene TRBJ2-3; D is perhaps TRBD2 (5 bases). V was shortened by 3 bases and J by 3 bases, with 9 bases between the two germline ends. This CDR3 region has 14 residues. The germline CDR1 and CDR2 sequences are KGHDR and SFDVKD. The CDR3 spells CATSDAGGTDTQYF. CDR3 in DNA: TGTGCCACCAGTGATGCGGGTGGGACAGATACGCAGTATTTT.

A note on this clonotype: With a much larger clone just one base away, this may be a read error. Given the absence of the conserved phenylalanine or tryptophan at the CDR3 end, a read error is likely. The CDR3 coding sequence is TGTGCCAGCTCCAAGGGGGCTGGAACTGAAGCTTTCCTT. It encodes CASSKGAGTEAFL. This rearrangement joins TRBV7-6 to TRBJ1-1; TRBD1 matches 7 bases. The CDR3 runs 13 residues. The V gene's germline CDR1 is SGHVS and CDR2 FNYEAQ. The trim removed 8 bases at V and 5 bases at J, leaving 8 bases unmatched.

The chain employs TRBV20-1 and TRBJ1-4; perhaps TRBD1 as D (5 bases). Trimming took 6 bases from V and 8 from J, leaving 19 bases between them. Germline assignment: CDR1 DFQATT and CDR2 SNEGSKA (reference sequence). The CDR3 has 14 amino acids. The CDR3 DNA sequence: TGCAGTGCGATCGAGACAAAAGGGGAGGAAAAACTGTTTTTT. It specifies CSAIETKGEEKLFF.